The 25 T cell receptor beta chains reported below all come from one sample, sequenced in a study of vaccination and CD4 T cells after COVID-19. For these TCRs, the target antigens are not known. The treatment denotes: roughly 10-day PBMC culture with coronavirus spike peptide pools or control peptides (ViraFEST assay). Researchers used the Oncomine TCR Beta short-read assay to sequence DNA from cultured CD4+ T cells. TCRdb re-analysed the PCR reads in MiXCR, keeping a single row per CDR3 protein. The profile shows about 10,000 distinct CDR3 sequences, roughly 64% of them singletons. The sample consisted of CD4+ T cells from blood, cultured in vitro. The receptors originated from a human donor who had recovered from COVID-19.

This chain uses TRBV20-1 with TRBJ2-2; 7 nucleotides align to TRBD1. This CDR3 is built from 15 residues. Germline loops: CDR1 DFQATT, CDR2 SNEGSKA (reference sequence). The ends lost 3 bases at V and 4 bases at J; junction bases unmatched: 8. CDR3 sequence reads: CSARGRQGGTGELFF. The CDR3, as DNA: TGCAGTGCTAGGGGTCGACAGGGTGGCACCGGGGAGCTGTTTTTT.

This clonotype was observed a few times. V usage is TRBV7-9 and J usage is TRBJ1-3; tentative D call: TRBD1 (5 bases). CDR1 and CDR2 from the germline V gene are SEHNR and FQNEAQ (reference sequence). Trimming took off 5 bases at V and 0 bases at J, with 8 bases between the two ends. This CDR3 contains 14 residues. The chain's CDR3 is CASSLRGSGNTIYF. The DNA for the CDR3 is TGTGCCAGCAGCCTAAGGGGCTCTGGAAACACCATATATTTT.

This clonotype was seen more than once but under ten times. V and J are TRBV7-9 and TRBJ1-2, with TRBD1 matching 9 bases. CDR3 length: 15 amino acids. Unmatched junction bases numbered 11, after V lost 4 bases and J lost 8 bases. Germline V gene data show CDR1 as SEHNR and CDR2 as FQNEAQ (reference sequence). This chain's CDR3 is CASSSNPGQGSGYTF. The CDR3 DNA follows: TGTGCCAGCAGCTCGAACCCGGGACAGGGAAGCGGCTACACCTTC.

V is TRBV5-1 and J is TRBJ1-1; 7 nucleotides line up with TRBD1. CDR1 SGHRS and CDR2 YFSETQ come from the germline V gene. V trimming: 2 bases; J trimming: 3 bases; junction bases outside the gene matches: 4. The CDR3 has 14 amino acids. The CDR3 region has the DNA TGCGCCAGCAGCTTTAAGAGGGGGCACACTGAAGCTTTCTTT. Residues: CASSFKRGHTEAFF.

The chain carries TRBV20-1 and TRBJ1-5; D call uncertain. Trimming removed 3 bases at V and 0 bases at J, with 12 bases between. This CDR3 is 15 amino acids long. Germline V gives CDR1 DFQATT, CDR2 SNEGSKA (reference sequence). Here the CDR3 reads CSASRGYNSNQPQHF. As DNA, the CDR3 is TGCAGTGCTAGTCGGGGTTACAATAGCAATCAGCCCCAGCATTTT.

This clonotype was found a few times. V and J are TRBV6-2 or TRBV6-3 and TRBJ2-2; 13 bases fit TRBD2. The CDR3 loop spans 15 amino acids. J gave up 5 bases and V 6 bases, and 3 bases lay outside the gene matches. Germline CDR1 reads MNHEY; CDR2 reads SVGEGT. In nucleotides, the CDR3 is TGTGCCAGCAGGGGGACTAGCGGGAAAACCGGGGAGCTGTTTTTT. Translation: CASRGTSGKTGELFF.

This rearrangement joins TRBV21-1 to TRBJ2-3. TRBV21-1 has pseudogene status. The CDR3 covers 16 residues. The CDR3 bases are TGTGCCAGCAGCAAGGTATGGAGTTCGAGCACAGATACGCAGTATTTT. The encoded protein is CASSKVWSSSTDTQYF.

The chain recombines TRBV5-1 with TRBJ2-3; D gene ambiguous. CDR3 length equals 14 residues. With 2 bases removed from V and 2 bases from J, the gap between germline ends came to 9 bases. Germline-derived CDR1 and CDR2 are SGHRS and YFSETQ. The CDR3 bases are TGCGCCAGCAGCTTCGGTTTAGCCACAGATACGCAGTATTTT. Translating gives CASSFGLATDTQYF.

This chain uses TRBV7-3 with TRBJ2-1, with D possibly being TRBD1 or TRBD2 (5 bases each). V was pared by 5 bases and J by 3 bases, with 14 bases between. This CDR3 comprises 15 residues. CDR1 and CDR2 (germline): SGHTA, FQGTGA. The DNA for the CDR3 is TGTGCCAGCAGCCCCTCTAGGGACGTCTACAATGAGCAGTTCTTC. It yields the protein CASSPSRDVYNEQFF. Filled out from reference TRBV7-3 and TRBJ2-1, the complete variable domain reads GAGVSQTPSNKVTEKGKYVELRCDPISGHTALYWYRQSLGQGPEFLIYFQGTGAADDSGLPNDRFFAVRPEGSVSTLKIQRTERGDSAVYLCASSPSRDVYNEQFFGPGTRLTVL.

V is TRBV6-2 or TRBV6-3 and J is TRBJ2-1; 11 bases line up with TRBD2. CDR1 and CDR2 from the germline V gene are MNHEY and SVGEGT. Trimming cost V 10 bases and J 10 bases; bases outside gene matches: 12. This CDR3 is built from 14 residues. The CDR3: CAIQGSGGAKEQFF. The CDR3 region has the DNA TGTGCCATCCAGGGTAGCGGGGGGGCAAAGGAGCAGTTCTTC.

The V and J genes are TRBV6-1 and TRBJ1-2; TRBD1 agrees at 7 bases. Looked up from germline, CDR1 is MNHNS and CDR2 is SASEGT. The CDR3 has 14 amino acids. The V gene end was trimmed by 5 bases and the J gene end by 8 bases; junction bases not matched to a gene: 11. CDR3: CASSQSTGVRGYTF. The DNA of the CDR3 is TGTGCCAGCAGTCAATCTACAGGGGTGCGGGGCTACACCTTC.

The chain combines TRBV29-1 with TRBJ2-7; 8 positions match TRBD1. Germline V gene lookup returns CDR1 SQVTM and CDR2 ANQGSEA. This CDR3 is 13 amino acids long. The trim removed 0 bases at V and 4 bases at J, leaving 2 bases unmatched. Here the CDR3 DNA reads TGCAGCGTTGAAGATCGGACAGGGTACGAGCAGTACTTC. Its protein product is CSVEDRTGYEQYF.

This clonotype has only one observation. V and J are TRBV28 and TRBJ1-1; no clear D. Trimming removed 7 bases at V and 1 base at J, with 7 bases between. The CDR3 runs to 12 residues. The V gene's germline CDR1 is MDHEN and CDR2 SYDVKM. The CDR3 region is CASTEANTEAFF. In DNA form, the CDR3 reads TGTGCCAGCACCGAAGCGAACACTGAAGCTTTCTTT.

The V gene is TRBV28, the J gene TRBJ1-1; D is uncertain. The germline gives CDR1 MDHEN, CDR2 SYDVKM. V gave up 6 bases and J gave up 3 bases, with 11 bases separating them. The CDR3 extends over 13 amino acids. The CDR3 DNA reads TGTGCCAGCAGCTCCGGACGGTACACTGAAGCTTTCTTT. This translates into CASSSGRYTEAFF.

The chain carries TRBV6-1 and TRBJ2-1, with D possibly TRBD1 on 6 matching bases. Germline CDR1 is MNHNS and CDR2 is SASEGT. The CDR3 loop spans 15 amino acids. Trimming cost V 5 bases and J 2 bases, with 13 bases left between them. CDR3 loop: CASSPRQVAYNEQFF. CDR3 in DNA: TGTGCCAGCAGTCCTAGACAGGTAGCCTACAATGAGCAGTTCTTC.

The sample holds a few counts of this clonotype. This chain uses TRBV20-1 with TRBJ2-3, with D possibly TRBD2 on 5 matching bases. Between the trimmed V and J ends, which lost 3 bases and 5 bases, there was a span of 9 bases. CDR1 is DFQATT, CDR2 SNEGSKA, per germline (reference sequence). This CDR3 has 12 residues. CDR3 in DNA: TGCAGTGCTAGCGGGGTTGGAGATACGCAGTATTTT. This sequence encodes CSASGVGDTQYF.

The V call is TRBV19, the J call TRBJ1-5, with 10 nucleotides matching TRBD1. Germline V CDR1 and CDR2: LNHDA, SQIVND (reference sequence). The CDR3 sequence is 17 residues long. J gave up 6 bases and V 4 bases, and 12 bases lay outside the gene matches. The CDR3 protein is CASSTEGPDRGLQPQHF. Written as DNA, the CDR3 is TGTGCCAGTAGTACGGAGGGGCCCGACAGGGGGCTTCAGCCCCAGCATTTT.

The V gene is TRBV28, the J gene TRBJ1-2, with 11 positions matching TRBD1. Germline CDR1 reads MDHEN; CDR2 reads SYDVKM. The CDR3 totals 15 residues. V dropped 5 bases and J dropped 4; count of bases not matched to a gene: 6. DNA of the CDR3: TGTGCCAGCAGTCCTGGGACAGGGGGGGGCTATGGCTACACCTTC. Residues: CASSPGTGGGYGYTF.

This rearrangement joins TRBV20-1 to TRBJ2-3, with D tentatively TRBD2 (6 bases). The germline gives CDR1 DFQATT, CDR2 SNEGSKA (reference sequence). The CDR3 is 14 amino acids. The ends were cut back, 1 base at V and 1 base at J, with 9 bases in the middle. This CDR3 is CSARVGSGTDTQYF. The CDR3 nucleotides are TGCAGTGCTAGAGTCGGGAGCGGCACAGATACGCAGTATTTT.

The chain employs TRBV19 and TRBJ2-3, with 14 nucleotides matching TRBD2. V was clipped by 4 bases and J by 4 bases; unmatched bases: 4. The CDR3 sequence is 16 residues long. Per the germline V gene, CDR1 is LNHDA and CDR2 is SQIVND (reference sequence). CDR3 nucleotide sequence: TGTGCCAGTAGTACCCGACTAGCGGGAGGGCCAGATACGCAGTATTTT. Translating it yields CASSTRLAGGPDTQYF.

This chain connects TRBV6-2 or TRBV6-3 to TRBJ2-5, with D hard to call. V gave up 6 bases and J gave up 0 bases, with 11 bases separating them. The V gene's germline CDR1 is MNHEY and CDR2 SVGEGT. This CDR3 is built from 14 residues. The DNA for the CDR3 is TGTGCCAGCAGGGAAGAGAAGTACCAAGAGACCCAGTACTTC. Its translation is CASREEKYQETQYF.

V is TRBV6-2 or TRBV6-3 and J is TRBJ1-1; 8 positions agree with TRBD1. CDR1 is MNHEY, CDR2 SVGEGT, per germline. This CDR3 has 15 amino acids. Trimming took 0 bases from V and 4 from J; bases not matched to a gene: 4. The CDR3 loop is CASSYSGQAGTEAFF. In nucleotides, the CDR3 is TGTGCCAGCAGTTACTCGGGACAGGCGGGCACTGAAGCTTTCTTT.

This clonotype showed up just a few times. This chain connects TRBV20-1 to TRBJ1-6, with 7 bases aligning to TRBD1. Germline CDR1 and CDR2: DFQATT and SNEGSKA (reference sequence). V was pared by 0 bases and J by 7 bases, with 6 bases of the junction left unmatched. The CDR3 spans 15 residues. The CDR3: CSARDLGTANSPLHF. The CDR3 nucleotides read TGCAGTGCTAGAGATCTCGGGACAGCGAATTCACCCCTCCACTTT.

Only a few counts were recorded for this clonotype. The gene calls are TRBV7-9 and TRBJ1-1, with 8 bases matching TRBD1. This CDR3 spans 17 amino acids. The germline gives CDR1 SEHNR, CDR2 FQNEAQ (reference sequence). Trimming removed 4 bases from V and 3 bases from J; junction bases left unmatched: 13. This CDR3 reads CASSWGQAVFRDTEAFF. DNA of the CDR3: TGTGCCAGCAGCTGGGGACAGGCAGTCTTTCGGGACACTGAAGCTTTCTTT.

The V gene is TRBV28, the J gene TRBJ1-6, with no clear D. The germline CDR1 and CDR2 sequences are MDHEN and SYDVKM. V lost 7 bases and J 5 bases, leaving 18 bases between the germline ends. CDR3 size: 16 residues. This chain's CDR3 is CASIAESGRDNSPLHF. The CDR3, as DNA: TGTGCCAGCATCGCGGAGTCCGGACGAGATAATTCACCCCTCCACTTT.